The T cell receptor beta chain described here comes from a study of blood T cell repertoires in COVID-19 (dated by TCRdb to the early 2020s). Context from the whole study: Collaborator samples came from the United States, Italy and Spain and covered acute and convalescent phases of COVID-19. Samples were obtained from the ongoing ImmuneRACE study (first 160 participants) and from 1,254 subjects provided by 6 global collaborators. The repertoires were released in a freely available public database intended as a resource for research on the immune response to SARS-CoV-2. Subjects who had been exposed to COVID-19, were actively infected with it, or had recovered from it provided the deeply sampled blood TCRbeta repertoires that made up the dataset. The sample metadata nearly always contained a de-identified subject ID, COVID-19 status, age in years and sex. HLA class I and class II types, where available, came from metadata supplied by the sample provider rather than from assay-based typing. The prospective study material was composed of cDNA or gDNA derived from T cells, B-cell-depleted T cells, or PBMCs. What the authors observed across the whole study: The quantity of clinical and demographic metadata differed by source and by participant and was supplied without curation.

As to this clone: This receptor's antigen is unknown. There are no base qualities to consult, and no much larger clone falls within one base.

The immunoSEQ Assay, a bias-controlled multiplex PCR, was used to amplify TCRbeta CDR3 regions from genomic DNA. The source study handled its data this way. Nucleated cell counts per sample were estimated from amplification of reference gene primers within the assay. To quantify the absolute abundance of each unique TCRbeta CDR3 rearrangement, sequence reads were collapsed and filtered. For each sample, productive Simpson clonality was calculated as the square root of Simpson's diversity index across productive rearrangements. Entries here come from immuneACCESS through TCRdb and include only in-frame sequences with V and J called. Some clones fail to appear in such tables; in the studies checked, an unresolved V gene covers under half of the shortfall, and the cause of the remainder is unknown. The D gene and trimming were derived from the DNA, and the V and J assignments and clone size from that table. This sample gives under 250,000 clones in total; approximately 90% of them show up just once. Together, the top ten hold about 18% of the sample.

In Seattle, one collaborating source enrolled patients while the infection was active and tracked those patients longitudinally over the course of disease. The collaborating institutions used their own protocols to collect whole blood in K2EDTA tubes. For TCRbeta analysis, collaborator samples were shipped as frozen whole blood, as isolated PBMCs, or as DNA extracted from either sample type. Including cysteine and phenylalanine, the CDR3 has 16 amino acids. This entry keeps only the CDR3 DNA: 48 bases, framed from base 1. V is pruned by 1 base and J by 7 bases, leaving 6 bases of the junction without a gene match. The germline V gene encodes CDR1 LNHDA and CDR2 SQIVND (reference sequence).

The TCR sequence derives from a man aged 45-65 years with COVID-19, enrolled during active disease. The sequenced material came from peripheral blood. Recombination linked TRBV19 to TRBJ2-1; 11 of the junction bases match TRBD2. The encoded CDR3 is CASSIALAGVGNEQFF. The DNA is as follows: TGTGCCAGTAGTATAGCACTAGCGGGAGTGGGTAATGAGCAGTTCTTC.